This T cell receptor (beta chain) is from a study of blood T cell repertoires in COVID-19. Original processing notes: Nucleated cell counts were estimated from reference gene primer amplification. TCRdb's copy holds only in-frame clones and misses some; the assay was immunoSEQ multiplex PCR. V and J calls plus clone size are reproduced from that table; the DNA served to infer D and trimming. The table lists 200,000 to 300,000 clones, about 87% of them singletons. The CDR3 sequence is 12 residues long. Trimming shortened V by 3 bases and J by 7 bases, and 12 bases separated the two germline ends. Germline CDR1 is GTSNPN and CDR2 is SVGIG (reference sequence).

The sequence came from a man in his 60s who had recovered from COVID-19. The sample consisted of peripheral blood. This chain joins TRBV30 and TRBJ1-1; no reliable D call. CDR3 sequence: CAWRPAQFEAFF. Written as DNA, the CDR3 is TGTGCCTGGAGGCCCGCACAGTTTGAAGCTTTCTTT.